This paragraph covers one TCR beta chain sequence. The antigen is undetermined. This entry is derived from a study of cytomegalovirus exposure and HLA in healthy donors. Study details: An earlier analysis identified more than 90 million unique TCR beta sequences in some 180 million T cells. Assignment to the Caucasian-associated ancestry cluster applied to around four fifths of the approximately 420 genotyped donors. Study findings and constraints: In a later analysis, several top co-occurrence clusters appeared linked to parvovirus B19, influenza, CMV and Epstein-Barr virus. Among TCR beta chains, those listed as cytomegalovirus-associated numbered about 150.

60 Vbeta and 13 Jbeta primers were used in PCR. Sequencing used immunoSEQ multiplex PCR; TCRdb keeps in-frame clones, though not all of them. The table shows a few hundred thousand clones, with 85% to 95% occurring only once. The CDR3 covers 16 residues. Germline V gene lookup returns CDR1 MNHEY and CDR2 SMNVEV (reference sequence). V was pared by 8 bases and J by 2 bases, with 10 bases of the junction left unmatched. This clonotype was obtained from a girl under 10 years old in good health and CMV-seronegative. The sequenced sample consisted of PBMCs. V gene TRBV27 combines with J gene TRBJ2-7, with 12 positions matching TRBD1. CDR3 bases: TGTGCCAGCTGGGGACAGGGGGCGCGAGGGGCCTACGAGCAGTACTTC. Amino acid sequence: CASWGQGARGAYEQYF.